A selection of T cell receptor beta chains follows, all from one sample in a study of patients and donors after allogeneic stem cell transplantation. One entry per CDR3 protein, called by TCRdb with MiXCR from the RT-PCR reads. The sample yields around 17,000 distinct CDR3 sequences, 27% seen once. Sequencing was performed on blood, either unsorted or a sorted T cell fraction (not recorded which). Receptors were obtained from a human donor who was either an allogeneic HSCT recipient or a stem cell or donor lymphocyte infusion donor (not recorded which). It is not recorded whose cells these are; they may come from a transplant donor. Each CDR3 is given with its conserved first and last residue. The D gene is left open where the match is weak. The size entry is marked missing in some rows and otherwise reads once, few, many or a size class.

d_call: TRBD1
v_call: TRBV10-3
j_call: TRBJ1-3
clone_size: few
cdr3_nt: TGTGCCATCAGTGAGTCGGCGGGACAGAAAGTATATTTT
cdr3_aa: CAISESAGQKVYF

d_call: -
v_call: TRBV7-9
j_call: TRBJ1-5
clone_size: few
cdr3_nt: TGTGCCAGCAGCCCGCGGGGCAATAGCAATCAGCCCCAGCATTTT
cdr3_aa: CASSPRGNSNQPQHF

d_call: -
v_call: TRBV4-2
j_call: TRBJ1-6
clone_size: few
cdr3_nt: TGTGCCAGCAGCCAAGAAAGGGTGGGTTCACCCCTCCACTTT
cdr3_aa: CASSQERVGSPLHF

d_call: -
v_call: TRBV9
j_call: TRBJ2-4
clone_size: -
cdr3_nt: TGTGCCAGCAGCGCCGGATCTGCCAAAAACATTCAGTACTTC
cdr3_aa: CASSAGSAKNIQYF

d_call: TRBD1
v_call: TRBV4-3
j_call: TRBJ1-1
clone_size: -
cdr3_nt: TGCGCCAGCAGTTTTCAAGGGGGCGAAAAAGCTTTCTTT
cdr3_aa: CASSFQGGEKAFF

d_call: TRBD1
v_call: TRBV6-6
j_call: TRBJ1-4
clone_size: medium-sized
cdr3_nt: TGTGCCAGCAGCTTGACAGGGGGGCCCGGAGAGGAAAAACTGTTTTTT
cdr3_aa: CASSLTGGPGEEKLFF

d_call: -
v_call: TRBV4-1
j_call: TRBJ1-2
clone_size: -
cdr3_nt: TGCGCCAGCAGCCAAGATGTCCAGGGAAGATTCGGTGGCTACACCTTC
cdr3_aa: CASSQDVQGRFGGYTF

d_call: -
v_call: TRBV7-7
j_call: TRBJ1-4
clone_size: -
cdr3_nt: TGTGCCAGCAGCACTTTCGGACCCAAGGAAGAAAAACTGTTTTTT
cdr3_aa: CASSTFGPKEEKLFF

d_call: -
v_call: TRBV27
j_call: TRBJ1-5
clone_size: few
cdr3_nt: TGTGCCAGCAGCGAAATGGGACTCCTTAGCAATCAGCCCCAGCATTTT
cdr3_aa: CASSEMGLLSNQPQHF

d_call: -
v_call: TRBV4-3
j_call: TRBJ2-5
clone_size: -
cdr3_nt: TGCGCCAGCAGCCAAGATCTGGTCGTCCAAGAGACCCAGTACTTC
cdr3_aa: CASSQDLVVQETQYF

d_call: -
v_call: TRBV30
j_call: TRBJ2-3
clone_size: -
cdr3_nt: TGTGCCTGGAGTCTCAGAGGGGGGTCCACAGATACGCAGTATTTT
cdr3_aa: CAWSLRGGSTDTQYF

d_call: TRBD1
v_call: TRBV20-1
j_call: TRBJ1-5
clone_size: few
cdr3_nt: TGCAGTGCTACTATTTTCGGGACAGGTCATCAGCCCCAGCATTTT
cdr3_aa: CSATIFGTGHQPQHF

d_call: TRBD1
v_call: TRBV18
j_call: TRBJ1-6
clone_size: -
cdr3_nt: TGTGCCAGCTCACTCAATCCGGGACAGGGTTTCTCACCCCTCCACTTT
cdr3_aa: CASSLNPGQGFSPLHF

d_call: -
v_call: TRBV11-2
j_call: TRBJ1-1
clone_size: few
cdr3_nt: TGTGCCAGCAGCTTAGGGCTGAACACTGAAGCTTTCTTT
cdr3_aa: CASSLGLNTEAFF

d_call: -
v_call: TRBV7-2
j_call: TRBJ1-5
clone_size: few
cdr3_nt: TGTGCCAGCAGCTTAGGGGTGGATAGCAATCAGCCCCAGCATTTT
cdr3_aa: CASSLGVDSNQPQHF

d_call: -
v_call: TRBV12-3/TRBV12-4
j_call: TRBJ1-3
clone_size: -
cdr3_nt: TGTGCCAGCTCCCTGGGAAACACCATATATTTT
cdr3_aa: CASSLGNTIYF

d_call: -
v_call: TRBV5-1
j_call: TRBJ1-6
clone_size: few
cdr3_nt: TGCGCCAGCAGCTTTGCAGGGAACAATTCACCCCTCCACTTT
cdr3_aa: CASSFAGNNSPLHF

d_call: -
v_call: TRBV3-1
j_call: TRBJ2-3
clone_size: once
cdr3_nt: TGTGCCAGCAGCCAAGACGTAGAAATCTCGTTCACAGATACGCAGTATTTT
cdr3_aa: CASSQDVEISFTDTQYF

d_call: TRBD2
v_call: TRBV5-1
j_call: TRBJ2-7
clone_size: once
cdr3_nt: TGCGCCAGCAGCTTGTTGGCTAGCGGGGGGTACGAGCAGTACTTC
cdr3_aa: CASSLLASGGYEQYF

d_call: -
v_call: TRBV11-2
j_call: TRBJ1-4
clone_size: -
cdr3_nt: TGTGCCAGCAGATCGGGCGGAACGGAGGGTTATGAAAAACTGTTTTTT
cdr3_aa: CASRSGGTEGYEKLFF

d_call: -
v_call: TRBV6-5
j_call: TRBJ2-5
clone_size: -
cdr3_nt: TGTGCCAGCAGTTACTTTGGATCAGTTGAGACCCAGTACTTC
cdr3_aa: CASSYFGSVETQYF

d_call: -
v_call: TRBV5-1
j_call: TRBJ2-3
clone_size: -
cdr3_nt: TGCGCCAGCAGCTTGGATACTGGTACGCAGTATTTT
cdr3_aa: CASSLDTGTQYF

d_call: -
v_call: TRBV5-5
j_call: TRBJ1-4
clone_size: few
cdr3_nt: TGTGCCAGCAGCCCTTTGGGAAAACTGTTTTTT
cdr3_aa: CASSPLGKLFF

d_call: TRBD1
v_call: TRBV4-1
j_call: TRBJ1-2
clone_size: few
cdr3_nt: TGCGCCAGCAGCCACCAGACCCGGGACAGGGGCGACTATGGCTACACCTTC
cdr3_aa: CASSHQTRDRGDYGYTF

d_call: -
v_call: TRBV9
j_call: TRBJ1-2
clone_size: -
cdr3_nt: TGTGCCAGCAGCGCCAATCTCGAGACGCCAAACTATGGCTACACCTTC
cdr3_aa: CASSANLETPNYGYTF

d_call: -
v_call: TRBV5-1
j_call: TRBJ1-1
clone_size: -
cdr3_nt: TGCGCCAGCAGCTTGGCCCTCATGACGCGGGGCACTGAAGCTTTCTTT
cdr3_aa: CASSLALMTRGTEAFF

d_call: -
v_call: TRBV16
j_call: TRBJ1-2
clone_size: -
cdr3_nt: TGTGCCAGCAGCCAATCGACGGGCATCTATGGCTACACCTTC
cdr3_aa: CASSQSTGIYGYTF

d_call: -
v_call: TRBV7-2
j_call: TRBJ1-5
clone_size: -
cdr3_nt: TGTGCCAGCAGCACCGAGGCCGGGGGCCAGCCCCAGCATTTT
cdr3_aa: CASSTEAGGQPQHF

d_call: -
v_call: TRBV4-1
j_call: TRBJ1-5
clone_size: few
cdr3_nt: TGCGCCAGCAGCCAAGGGCAGGGCGGCAATCAGCCCCAGCATTTT
cdr3_aa: CASSQGQGGNQPQHF

d_call: TRBD2
v_call: TRBV29-1
j_call: TRBJ2-3
clone_size: -
cdr3_nt: TGCAGCGCCATCCAAGCGGGGGGGCAAGATACGCAGTATTTT
cdr3_aa: CSAIQAGGQDTQYF

d_call: TRBD1
v_call: TRBV4-1
j_call: TRBJ1-2
clone_size: few
cdr3_nt: TGCGCCAGCAGCCAACCACTACGGCCTCTCACAGGGGGCTATGGCTACACCTTC
cdr3_aa: CASSQPLRPLTGGYGYTF

d_call: -
v_call: TRBV5-1
j_call: TRBJ1-6
clone_size: -
cdr3_nt: TGCGCCAGCAGAGAACAGGGCGGAGGGACCCTCCACTTT
cdr3_aa: CASREQGGGTLHF

d_call: TRBD1
v_call: TRBV9
j_call: TRBJ2-2
clone_size: many
cdr3_nt: TGTGCCAGCAGCGTATCGACAGGGGGAAACACCGGGGAGCTGTTTTTT
cdr3_aa: CASSVSTGGNTGELFF

d_call: -
v_call: TRBV4-2
j_call: TRBJ1-2
clone_size: medium-sized
cdr3_nt: TGTGCCAGCAGCCAAGAGCGGTTCTATGGCTACACCTTC
cdr3_aa: CASSQERFYGYTF

d_call: -
v_call: TRBV6-6
j_call: TRBJ2-7
clone_size: -
cdr3_nt: TGTGCCAGCAGTTACTGGGGTAGCTCCTACGAGCAGTACTTC
cdr3_aa: CASSYWGSSYEQYF

d_call: -
v_call: TRBV5-1
j_call: TRBJ1-5
clone_size: few
cdr3_nt: TGCGCCAGCAGCGTCGACAGCAATCAGCCCCAGCATTTT
cdr3_aa: CASSVDSNQPQHF

d_call: -
v_call: TRBV7-9
j_call: TRBJ2-5
clone_size: few
cdr3_nt: TGTGCCAGCAGCTTAGGGGCAGTGGAGACCCAGTACTTC
cdr3_aa: CASSLGAVETQYF

d_call: -
v_call: TRBV5-5
j_call: TRBJ1-2
clone_size: few
cdr3_nt: TGTGCCAGCAGCCCGGACAGAGATGGCTACACCTTC
cdr3_aa: CASSPDRDGYTF

d_call: TRBD1
v_call: TRBV9
j_call: TRBJ1-6
clone_size: -
cdr3_nt: TGTGCCAGCAGCGTTCCGGACAGGGGATATAATTCACCCCTCCACTTT
cdr3_aa: CASSVPDRGYNSPLHF

d_call: -
v_call: TRBV28
j_call: TRBJ1-4
clone_size: -
cdr3_nt: TGTGCCAGCAGTTCGGGGGGCTCCAATGAAAAACTGTTTTTT
cdr3_aa: CASSSGGSNEKLFF

d_call: -
v_call: TRBV5-1
j_call: TRBJ2-4
clone_size: few
cdr3_nt: TGCGCCAGCAGCTCGGGGGCGAGGGGCGGCAAAAACATTCAGTACTTC
cdr3_aa: CASSSGARGGKNIQYF

d_call: -
v_call: TRBV4-1
j_call: TRBJ1-5
clone_size: few
cdr3_nt: TGCGCCAGCAGCCAAGTAGGCGGATTTAGCAATCAGCCCCAGCATTTT
cdr3_aa: CASSQVGGFSNQPQHF

d_call: -
v_call: TRBV10-3
j_call: TRBJ1-2
clone_size: -
cdr3_nt: TGTGCCATCAGTGAGGGTTTGTGGAACTATGGCTACACCTTC
cdr3_aa: CAISEGLWNYGYTF

d_call: -
v_call: TRBV4-1
j_call: TRBJ1-5
clone_size: -
cdr3_nt: TGCGCCAGCAGCCAACCTGCGGGACAAGCACCTAGCAATCAGCCCCAGCATTTT
cdr3_aa: CASSQPAGQAPSNQPQHF

d_call: -
v_call: TRBV12-3/TRBV12-4
j_call: TRBJ2-7
clone_size: many
cdr3_nt: TGTGCCAGCAGTCCAGGACAGATTGGCAACGAGCAGTACTTC
cdr3_aa: CASSPGQIGNEQYF